This note documents a single T cell receptor beta chain sequence. No antigen is known for it. Nothing much larger sits one base from this clone, and base qualities are not available. The immunoSEQ Assay, a bias-controlled multiplex PCR, was used to amplify TCRbeta CDR3 regions from genomic DNA. The original pipeline was this. Within the assay, amplification of reference gene primers was used to estimate how many nucleated cells each sample contained. To quantify the absolute abundance of each unique TCRbeta CDR3 rearrangement, sequence reads were collapsed and filtered. For each sample, productive Simpson clonality was calculated as the square root of Simpson's diversity index across productive rearrangements. TCRdb holds this immuneACCESS table with in-frame rearrangements only. Some clones are missing; in checked studies, unresolved V genes explain under half, and the rest has no known cause. V and J calls and clone size are those listed in that table; D and trimming were worked out from the DNA. This sample comprises tens of thousands of clones, about nine tenths of them detected only once. The ten largest clones take up roughly 1.5% of the sample.

This entry comes from a study of blood T cell repertoires in COVID-19 (dated by TCRdb to 2020 to 2021). Notes on the research overall: Samples covering the acute and convalescent phases of COVID-19 were provided by collaborators in the United States, Italy and Spain. The prospective study material was composed of cDNA or gDNA derived from T cells, B-cell-depleted T cells, or PBMCs. Subjects who had been exposed to COVID-19, were actively infected with it, or had recovered from it provided the deeply sampled blood TCRbeta repertoires that made up the dataset. The repertoires were released in a freely available public database meant as a resource for research on the immune response to SARS-CoV-2. Samples were obtained from the ongoing ImmuneRACE study (first 160 participants) and from over a thousand subjects provided by 6 global collaborators. Sample metadata almost always included a de-identified subject ID, COVID-19 status, age in years and sex. HLA class I and class II types, where available, came from metadata supplied by the sample provider rather than from assay-based typing.

Paper-wide results and their limitations: The amount of clinical and demographic metadata varied by source and participant and was provided uncurated.

Each collaborating institution followed its own protocols to collect whole blood in K2EDTA tubes. For TCRbeta analysis, collaborators shipped samples as frozen whole blood, isolated PBMCs, or DNA extracted from either of those sample types. Counted from cysteine to phenylalanine, this CDR3 has 13 amino acids. The read is trimmed to its CDR3 DNA, 39 bases read in frame from base 1. The germline V gene (reference sequence) gives CDR1 as LNHDA and CDR2 as SQIVND. V is shortened by 7 bases, J by 4 bases, and the region joining them spans 13 bases. Sequenced sample: peripheral blood. This receptor was identified in a man in his 60s with acute or convalescent COVID-19. The chain joins TRBV19 to TRBJ1-1, with TRBD1 as a weak D call on 5 bases. The CDR3 protein is CASKPQGSTEAFF. The sequenced DNA is TGTGCCAGTAAACCGCAGGGATCCACTGAAGCTTTCTTT.